Below, 8 T cell receptor beta chains from the same sample are listed, as sequenced in a study of blood T cell repertoires in COVID-19. TCRdb keeps only in-frame clones here, not all; method: immunoSEQ multiplex PCR. Among some 100,000 clones listed, 91% were seen once. Sequencing was performed on peripheral blood. The receptor set was obtained from a man aged 60 to 75 with acute or convalescent COVID-19.

The chain uses TRBV11-3 and TRBJ2-2; no clear D gene. V was clipped by 5 bases and J by 3 bases, with 4 bases between them. The CDR3 totals 12 residues. Germline CDR1 and CDR2: SGHNT and YENEEA. The DNA for the CDR3 is TGTGCCAGCAGCCTACACACCGGGGAGCTGTTTTTT. Protein product: CASSLHTGELFF.

This clone was seen only once. The chain couples TRBV25-1 to TRBJ1-2, with TRBD1 identical over 11 bases. Looked up from germline, CDR1 is MGHDK and CDR2 is SYGVNS. V was pared by 8 bases and J by 4 bases, with 3 bases of the junction left unmatched. CDR3 length equals 13 residues. The CDR3 coding sequence is TGTGCCAGCCGGGACAGGGGGACCTATGGCTACACCTTC. It yields the protein CASRDRGTYGYTF.

A word on this clone: In the same sample, other DNA sequences code for this CDR3. V and J are TRBV6-5 and TRBJ1-1; the match to TRBD1 covers 8 bases. Germline assignment: CDR1 MNHEY and CDR2 SVGAGI. This CDR3 has 11 residues. J gave up 7 bases and V 6 bases, and 1 base lay outside the gene matches. The CDR3 coding sequence is TGTGCCAGCAGGGGGACAGGTGAAGCTTTCTTT. This sequence encodes CASRGTGEAFF.

This clone was recorded once. The chain carries TRBV6-5 and TRBJ2-1; 11 bases are shared with TRBD2. The V gene's germline CDR1 is MNHEY and CDR2 SVGAGI. This CDR3 is 16 amino acids long. With V trimmed by 1 base and J by 8 bases, 7 bases remained unmatched. The CDR3: CASSYFPSGRSDEQFF. The CDR3 region has the DNA TGTGCCAGCAGTTACTTCCCTAGCGGGAGGAGCGATGAGCAGTTCTTC.

This rearrangement joins TRBV6-5 to TRBJ1-2, with D hard to call. This CDR3 contains 15 residues. Germline V gene data show CDR1 as MNHEY and CDR2 as SVGAGI. Trimming removed 4 bases from V and 0 bases from J, with 12 bases in between. The CDR3 spells CASSSPRGANYGYTF. CDR3 nucleotides: TGTGCCAGCAGTTCCCCTCGCGGGGCTAACTATGGCTACACCTTC.

This clone was found once. This sample also contains other DNA sequences that code for the same CDR3. V gene TRBV4-1 combines with J gene TRBJ1-2; D not certain. V was shortened by 0 bases and J by 3 bases, with 5 bases between the two germline ends. Germline CDR1 and CDR2: MGHRA and YSYEKL. The CDR3 spans 13 residues. The CDR3 here is CASSQDRYYGYTF. The CDR3 DNA reads as TGCGCCAGCAGCCAAGACCGGTACTATGGCTACACCTTC.

The chain recombines TRBV5-1 with TRBJ2-7; weak D call: TRBD2 (5 bases). Germline CDR1 SGHRS, CDR2 YFSETQ. The CDR3 length is 14 residues. V gave up 0 bases and J gave up 5 bases, with 12 bases separating them. The CDR3 sequence: CASSLGITGDEQYV. Here the CDR3 DNA reads TGCGCCAGCAGCTTGGGAATCACCGGGGACGAGCAGTACGTC.

The V and J genes are TRBV30 and TRBJ1-3; D gene ambiguous. This CDR3 region has 12 residues. Germline lookup yields CDR1 GTSNPN and CDR2 SVGIG (reference sequence). The germline V and J ends were trimmed by 4 bases and 0 bases, with 4 bases remaining between them. In DNA, the CDR3 is TGTGCCTGGATCTCCTCTGGAAACACCATATATTTT. Amino acids: CAWISSGNTIYF.